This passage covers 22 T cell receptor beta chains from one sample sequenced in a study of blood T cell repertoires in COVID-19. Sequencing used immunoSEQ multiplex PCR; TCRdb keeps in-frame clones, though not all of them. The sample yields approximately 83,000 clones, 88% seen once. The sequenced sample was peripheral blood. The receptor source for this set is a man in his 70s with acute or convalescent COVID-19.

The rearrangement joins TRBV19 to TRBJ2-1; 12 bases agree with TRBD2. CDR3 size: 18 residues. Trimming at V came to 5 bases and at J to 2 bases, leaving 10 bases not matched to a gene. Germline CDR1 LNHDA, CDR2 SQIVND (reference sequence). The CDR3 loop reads CASSPRTSGNPAYNEQFF. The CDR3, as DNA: TGTGCCAGTAGTCCCCGGACTAGCGGGAACCCGGCCTACAATGAGCAGTTCTTC. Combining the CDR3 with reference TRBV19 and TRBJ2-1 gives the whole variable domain DGGITQSPKYLFRKEGQNVTLSCEQNLNHDAMYWYRQDPGQGLRLIYYSQIVNDFQKGDIAEGYSVSREKKESFPLTVTSAQKNPTAFYLCASSPRTSGNPAYNEQFFGPGTRLTVL.

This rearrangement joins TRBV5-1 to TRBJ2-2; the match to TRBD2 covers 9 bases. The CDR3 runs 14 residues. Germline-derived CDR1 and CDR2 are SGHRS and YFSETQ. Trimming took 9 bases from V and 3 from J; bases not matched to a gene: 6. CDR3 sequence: CATSVAGDTGELFF. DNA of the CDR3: TGCGCCACCTCAGTAGCGGGGGACACCGGGGAGCTGTTTTTT.

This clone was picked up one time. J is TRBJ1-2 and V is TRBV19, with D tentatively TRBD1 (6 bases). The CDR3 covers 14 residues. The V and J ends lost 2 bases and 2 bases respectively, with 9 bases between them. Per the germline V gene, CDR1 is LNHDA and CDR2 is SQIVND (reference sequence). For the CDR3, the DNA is TGTGCCAGTAGTATACTTACAGGGAACTATGGCTACACCTTC. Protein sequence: CASSILTGNYGYTF. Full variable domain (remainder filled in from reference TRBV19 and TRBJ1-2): DGGITQSPKYLFRKEGQNVTLSCEQNLNHDAMYWYRQDPGQGLRLIYYSQIVNDFQKGDIAEGYSVSREKKESFPLTVTSAQKNPTAFYLCASSILTGNYGYTFGSGTRLTVV.

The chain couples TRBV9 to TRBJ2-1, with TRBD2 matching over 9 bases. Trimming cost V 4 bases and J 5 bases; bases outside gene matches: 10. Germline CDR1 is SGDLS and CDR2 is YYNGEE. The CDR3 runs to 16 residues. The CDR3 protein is CASSYRGSGGHNEQFF. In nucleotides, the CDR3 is TGTGCCAGCAGCTATAGGGGTAGCGGGGGCCACAATGAGCAGTTCTTC.

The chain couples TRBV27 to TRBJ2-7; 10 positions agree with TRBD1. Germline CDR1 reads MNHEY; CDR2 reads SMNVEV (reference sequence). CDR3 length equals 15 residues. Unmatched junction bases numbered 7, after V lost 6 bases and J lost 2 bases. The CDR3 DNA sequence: TGTGCCAGCAGACCTACCGGGACAGGGGCCTACGAGCAGTACTTC. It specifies CASRPTGTGAYEQYF.

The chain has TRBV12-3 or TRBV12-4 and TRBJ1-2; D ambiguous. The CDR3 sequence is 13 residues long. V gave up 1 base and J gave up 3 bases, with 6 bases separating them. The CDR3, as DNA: TGTGCCAGCAGTTTAGTGGCGGACTATGGCTACACCTTC. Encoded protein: CASSLVADYGYTF.

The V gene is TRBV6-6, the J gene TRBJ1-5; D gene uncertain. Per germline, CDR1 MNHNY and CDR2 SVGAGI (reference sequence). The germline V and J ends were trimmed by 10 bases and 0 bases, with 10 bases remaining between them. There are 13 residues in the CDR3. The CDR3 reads CAIQDYSNQPQHF. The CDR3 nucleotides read TGTGCCATCCAGGACTATAGCAATCAGCCCCAGCATTTT.

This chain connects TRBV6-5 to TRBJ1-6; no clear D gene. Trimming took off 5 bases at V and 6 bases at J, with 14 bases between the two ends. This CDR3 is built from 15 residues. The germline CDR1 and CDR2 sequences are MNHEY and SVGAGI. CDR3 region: CASSPSAYGNSPLHF. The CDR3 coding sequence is TGTGCCAGCAGTCCGTCCGCGTATGGTAATTCACCCCTCCACTTT.

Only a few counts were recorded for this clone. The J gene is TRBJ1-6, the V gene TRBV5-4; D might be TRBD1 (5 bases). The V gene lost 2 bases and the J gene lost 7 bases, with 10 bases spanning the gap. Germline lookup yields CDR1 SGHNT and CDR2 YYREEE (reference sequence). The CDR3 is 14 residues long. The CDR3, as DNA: TGTGCCAGCAGCTTACAGGAGGGGAATTCACCCCTCCACTTT. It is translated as CASSLQEGNSPLHF.

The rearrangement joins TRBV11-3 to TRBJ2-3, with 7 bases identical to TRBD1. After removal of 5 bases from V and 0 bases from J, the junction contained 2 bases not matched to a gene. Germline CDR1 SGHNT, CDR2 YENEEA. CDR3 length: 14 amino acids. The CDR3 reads CASSPDRSTDTQYF. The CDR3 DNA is TGTGCCAGCAGCCCGGACAGGAGCACAGATACGCAGTATTTT.

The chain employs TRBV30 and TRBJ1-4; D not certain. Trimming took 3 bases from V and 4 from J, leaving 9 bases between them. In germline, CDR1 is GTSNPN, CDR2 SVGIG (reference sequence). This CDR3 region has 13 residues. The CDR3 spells CAWSNGLNEKLFF. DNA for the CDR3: TGTGCCTGGAGCAACGGTCTTAATGAAAAACTGTTTTTT.

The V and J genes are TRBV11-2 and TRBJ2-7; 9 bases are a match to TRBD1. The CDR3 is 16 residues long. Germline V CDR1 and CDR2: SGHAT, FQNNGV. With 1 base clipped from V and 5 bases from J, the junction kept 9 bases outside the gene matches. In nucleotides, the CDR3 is TGTGCCAGCAGCTTAGCGCCGGGGACAGGGTGGAACGAGCAGTACTTC. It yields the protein CASSLAPGTGWNEQYF.

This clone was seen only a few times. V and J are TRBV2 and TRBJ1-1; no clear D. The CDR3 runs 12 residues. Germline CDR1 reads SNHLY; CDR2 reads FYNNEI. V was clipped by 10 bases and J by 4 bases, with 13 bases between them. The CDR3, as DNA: TGTGCCACCCTGAGGGATGGCACTGAAGCTTTCTTT. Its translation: CATLRDGTEAFF.

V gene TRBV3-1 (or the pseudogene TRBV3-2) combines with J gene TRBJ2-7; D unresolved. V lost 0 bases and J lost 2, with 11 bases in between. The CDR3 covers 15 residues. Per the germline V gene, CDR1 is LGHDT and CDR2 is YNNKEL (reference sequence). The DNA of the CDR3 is TGTGCCAGCAGCCAAGATCTGACACAGACCTACGAGCAGTACTTC. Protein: CASSQDLTQTYEQYF.

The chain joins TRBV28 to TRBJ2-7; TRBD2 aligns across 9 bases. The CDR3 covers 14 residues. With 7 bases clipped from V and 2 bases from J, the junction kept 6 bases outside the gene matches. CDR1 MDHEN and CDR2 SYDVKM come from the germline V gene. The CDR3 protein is CASTLSGGPYEQYF. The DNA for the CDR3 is TGTGCCAGCACCTTAAGCGGGGGGCCCTACGAGCAGTACTTC.

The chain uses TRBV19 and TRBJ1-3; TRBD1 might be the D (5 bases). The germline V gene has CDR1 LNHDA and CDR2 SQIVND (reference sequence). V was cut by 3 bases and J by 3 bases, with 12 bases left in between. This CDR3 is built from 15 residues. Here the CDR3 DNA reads TGTGCCAGTAGTATTACCGGGACTTTTGGAAACACCATATATTTT. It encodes CASSITGTFGNTIYF.

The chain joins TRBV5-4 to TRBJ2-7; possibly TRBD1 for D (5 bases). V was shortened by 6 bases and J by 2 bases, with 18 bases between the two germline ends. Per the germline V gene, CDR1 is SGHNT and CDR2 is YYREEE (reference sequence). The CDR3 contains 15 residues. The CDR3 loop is CASTVTGQIPYEQYF. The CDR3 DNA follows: TGTGCCAGCACCGTGACCGGACAAATCCCCTACGAGCAGTACTTC.

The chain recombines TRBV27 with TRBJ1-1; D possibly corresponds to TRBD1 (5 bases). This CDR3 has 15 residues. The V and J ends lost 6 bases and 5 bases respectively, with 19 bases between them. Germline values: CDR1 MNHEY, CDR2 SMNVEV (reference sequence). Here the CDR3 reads CASRKSGNFGTEAFF. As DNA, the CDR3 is TGTGCCAGCAGAAAATCAGGGAATTTTGGGACTGAAGCTTTCTTT.

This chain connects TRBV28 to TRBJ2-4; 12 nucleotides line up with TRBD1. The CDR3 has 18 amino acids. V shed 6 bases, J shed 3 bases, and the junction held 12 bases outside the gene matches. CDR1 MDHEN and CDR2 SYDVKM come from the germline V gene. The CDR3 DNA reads TGTGCCAGCAGCCGGGGACAGGGGGCCGGGCCTGGCAAAAACATTCAGTACTTC. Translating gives CASSRGQGAGPGKNIQYF.

This CDR3 reads CASSISKETQYF. The CDR3 bases are TGTGCCAGTAGTATTTCAAAAGAGACCCAGTACTTC. The gene calls are TRBV19 and TRBJ2-5, with D unresolved. The CDR3 length is 12 residues. Trimming removed 3 bases at V and 3 bases at J, with 5 bases between. CDR1 LNHDA and CDR2 SQIVND come from the germline V gene (reference sequence).

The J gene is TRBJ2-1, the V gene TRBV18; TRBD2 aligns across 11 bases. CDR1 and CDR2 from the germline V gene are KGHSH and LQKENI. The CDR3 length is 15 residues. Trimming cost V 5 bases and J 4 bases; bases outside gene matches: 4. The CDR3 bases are TGTGCCAGCTCAAGACTAGCGGGGATGTACAATGAGCAGTTCTTC. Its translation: CASSRLAGMYNEQFF.

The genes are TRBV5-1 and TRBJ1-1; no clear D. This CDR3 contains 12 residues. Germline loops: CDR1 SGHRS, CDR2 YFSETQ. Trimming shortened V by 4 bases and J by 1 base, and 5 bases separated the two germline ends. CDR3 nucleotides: TGCGCCAGCAGCCAGGAGAACACTGAAGCTTTCTTT. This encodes CASSQENTEAFF.